This T cell receptor (beta chain) was retrieved from a study of blood T cell repertoires in COVID-19. Background on the study: The United States, Italy and Spain were the sources of the acute and convalescent COVID-19 samples. T cells, B-cell-depleted T cells, or PBMCs supplied cDNA or gDNA.

Methods used by the authors: Reference gene primer amplification in the assay estimated nucleated cell counts. Data came from immunoSEQ multiplex PCR; TCRdb stores just in-frame clones and leaves some out. V, J and clone size are those of that table, while D and trimming were read from the DNA. The data contain 100,000 to 150,000 clones, about 80% of them seen just once; the ten biggest clones take up 25%. CDR3 length: 15 residues. In germline, CDR1 is MDHEN, CDR2 SYDVKM. The V and J ends lost 6 bases and 6 bases, in that order; junction bases with no gene match: 9. This clonotype was sampled from a human donor in a cohort sampled during active COVID-19. The sample consisted of peripheral blood. The chain couples TRBV28 to TRBJ2-1, with 9 bases aligning to TRBD2. The CDR3 DNA is TGTGCCAGCAGCCACACTAGCGGGTGGGGCAATGAGCAGTTCTTC. It specifies CASSHTSGWGNEQFF.